Sequencing of this T cell receptor (beta chain) was carried out in a study of control samples from healthy donors and cancer patients. The CDR3 covers 15 residues. Germline-derived CDR1 and CDR2 are LGHDT and YNNKEL (reference sequence). V was shortened by 2 bases and J by 0 bases, with 7 bases between the two germline ends. Data came from immunoSEQ multiplex PCR; TCRdb stores just in-frame clones and leaves some out. The sample lists 150,000 to 200,000 clones; roughly 94% were seen once. The rearrangement joins TRBV3-1 (or the pseudogene TRBV3-2) to TRBJ1-4, with D unclear. Sequencing was carried out using PBMCs. The sequence was collected from a man aged 55 to 70 with colorectal cancer. The CDR3 reads CASSQLRATNEKLFF. CDR3 sequence (DNA): TGTGCCAGCAGCCAATTGCGTGCAACTAATGAAAAACTGTTTTTT.